Below, 21 T cell receptor beta chains from the same sample are listed, as sequenced in a study of monozygotic twins with inflammatory bowel disease. TCRdb re-called the 5' RACE reads; every CDR3 protein appears as one record, without DNA. The sample shows 300,000 to 400,000 distinct CDR3 sequences, and around 2% sits with its ten largest clones. Sequencing was done on a sample of blood. The source of these receptors is a human donor with ulcerative colitis or Crohn's disease, or a healthy co-twin of an affected twin (not recorded which).

This chain links TRBV25-1 with TRBJ2-3; the TRBD2 assignment by TCRdb is unverifiable without DNA. The CDR3 contains 17 residues. Germline V lookup: CDR1 MGHDK, CDR2 SYGVNS. CDR3 loop: CASSEWSPAGGGNFQYF.

The genes are TRBV7-2 and TRBJ1-1. The germline V gene has CDR1 SGHTA and CDR2 FQGNSA. The CDR3 has 14 residues. This CDR3 is CASSFSGVSTEAFF.

This CDR3 is CASRRLQETQYF. The chain employs TRBV12-3 or TRBV12-4 and TRBJ2-5. CDR3 length: 12 residues.

The chain employs TRBV5-1 and TRBJ1-2; there is no DNA to check the TCRdb D call of TRBD1. Germline lookup yields CDR1 SGHRS and CDR2 YFSETQ. CDR3 length: 14 amino acids. CDR3 region: CASSPGVPVYGYTF.

The CDR3 protein is CACSSLGQVYNEQFF. The gene calls are TRBV11-2 and TRBJ2-1; TCRdb designates TRBD1, a call that cannot be tested without DNA. Germline values: CDR1 SGHAT, CDR2 FQNNGV. The CDR3 spans 15 residues.

The rearrangement links TRBV20-1 to TRBJ1-5; TCRdb lists TRBD1, though no DNA is available to test this call. This CDR3 is 13 amino acids long. CDR1 and CDR2 (germline): DFQATT, SNEGSKA (reference sequence). CDR3 residues: CSARGSGGQPQHF.

The chain is built from TRBV6-5 and TRBJ2-4; TCRdb designates TRBD2, a call that cannot be tested without DNA. The length of the CDR3 is 16 residues. Germline loops: CDR1 MNHEY, CDR2 SVGAGI. The CDR3 sequence is CASSYRSGRGKNIQYF.

The rearrangement joins TRBV7-7 to TRBJ2-2; TCRdb proposes TRBD2, but this gene call is untestable without DNA. CDR3 size: 16 residues. Germline CDR1 is SSHAT and CDR2 is FNYEAQ (reference sequence). This CDR3 is CASSSPRGGSGGELFF.

The chain carries TRBV21-1 and TRBJ1-4; TCRdb outputs TRBD1, but without DNA this stays unchecked. TRBV21-1 is a known pseudogene. The CDR3 is 19 amino acids. Here the CDR3 reads CASSNLLLSDQGINEKLFF.

This rearrangement joins TRBV5-1 to TRBJ2-7; the TCRdb D gene call, TRBD1, has no DNA to confirm it. This CDR3 contains 15 residues. CDR1 and CDR2 (germline): SGHRS, YFSETQ. The chain's CDR3 is CASRHRQGYAYEQYF. The whole variable domain, filled in from reference TRBV5-1 and TRBJ2-7, reads KAGVTQTPRYLIKTRGQQVTLSCSPISGHRSVSWYQQTPGQGLQFLFEYFSETQRNKGNFPGRFSGRQFSNSRSEMNVSTLELGDSALYLCASRHRQGYAYEQYFGPGTRLTVT.

The chain's CDR3 is CASSLGRETYEQYF. This chain links TRBV7-9 with TRBJ2-7; no DNA is available, so the TRBD1 call from TCRdb remains unchecked. The V gene's germline CDR1 is SEHNR and CDR2 FQNEAQ (reference sequence). This CDR3 is 14 amino acids long.

This sequence joins TRBV5-1 and TRBJ1-4. Germline loops: CDR1 SGHRS, CDR2 YFSETQ. This CDR3 is 13 amino acids long. CDR3 sequence: CASSSGLDGKLFF.

The chain links TRBV12-2 to TRBJ1-5; TCRdb designates TRBD1, a call that cannot be tested without DNA. TRBV12-2 is flagged as a pseudogene. There are 19 residues in the CDR3. This chain's CDR3 is CASRLAEGQGQEGNQPQHF.

This rearrangement joins TRBV27 to TRBJ1-2; the TCRdb D gene call, TRBD1, has no DNA to confirm it. This CDR3 is built from 15 residues. Per the germline V gene, CDR1 is MNHEY and CDR2 is SMNVEV (reference sequence). The CDR3 here is CTSSLYRDRAYGYTF.

The V call is TRBV12-3 or TRBV12-4, the J call TRBJ2-2; the TCRdb call, TRBD2, lacks DNA for checking. The CDR3 totals 14 residues. CDR3 amino acids: CASRRTTSSGELFF.

The chain joins TRBV5-1 to TRBJ2-3; TCRdb's D call, TRBD1, is unchecked because there is no DNA. CDR1 and CDR2 (germline): SGHRS, YFSETQ. There are 16 residues in the CDR3. CDR3 amino acids: CASSTVTGGITDTQYF.

The chain employs TRBV30 and TRBJ1-5. The CDR3 spans 14 residues. Germline V gene sequence: CDR1 GTSNPN, CDR2 SVGIG (reference sequence). The CDR3 loop is CAWSGSQRNQPQHF.

The CDR3 loop reads CSARDNRVGYGYTF. This chain uses TRBV20-1 with TRBJ1-2; TCRdb calls TRBD1, which cannot be checked without DNA. The length of the CDR3 is 14 residues. CDR1 and CDR2 (germline): DFQATT, SNEGSKA (reference sequence).

The chain recombines TRBV20-1 with TRBJ2-7; absent DNA, TCRdb's TRBD2 call cannot be checked. The CDR3 loop spans 14 amino acids. Germline CDR1 DFQATT, CDR2 SNEGSKA (reference sequence). The CDR3 sequence is CSAMSLAELYEQYF.

The J gene is TRBJ2-1, the V gene TRBV10-3; lacking DNA, the TRBD1 call made by TCRdb goes unchecked. This CDR3 comprises 13 residues. CDR1 and CDR2 (germline): ENHRY, SYGVKD. The CDR3 reads CATGATGANEQFF.

The CDR3 loop reads CSGVAGSSYNEQFF. The chain joins TRBV20-1 to TRBJ2-1; the D call from TCRdb, TRBD2, cannot be confirmed without DNA. The CDR3 sequence is 14 residues long. Germline CDR1 and CDR2: DFQATT and SNEGSKA (reference sequence).